The clone carrying this T cell receptor beta chain was seen many times. Looked up from germline, CDR1 is MDHEN and CDR2 is SYDVKM. This CDR3 contains 14 residues. Trimming stripped 4 bases from V and 6 bases from J, with 16 bases between. This sample was included in a study of regulatory T cells in long-lasting Graves disease. CDR3 regions were amplified by Arm-PCR using iRepertoire HTBI primers to build TCR beta libraries. MiXCR, run by TCRdb on the multiplex PCR reads, gives a single entry per CDR3 protein. The profile covers fewer than 350,000 distinct CDR3 sequences, with under 20% appearing a single time and around 36% taken by the ten largest. The time point was: newly diagnosed GD, antithyroid drugs for less than 3 months. The authors made the TCR library using RNA they extracted from PBMCs. Peripheral blood, around 9 milliliters of it, was drawn into EDTA tubes.

The receptor's source is a female donor with Graves disease. The chain uses TRBV28 and TRBJ2-7, with D perhaps TRBD2 (5 bases). Sequenced here: peripheral blood mononuclear cells (PBMCs), sampled at new diagnosis, from a patient treated with antithyroid drugs. The CDR3 nucleotides are TGTGCCAGCAGTTCCCAAAGGGAGTCCCGCGAGCAGTACTTC. The encoded protein is CASSSQRESREQYF.